In its sample, the clone carrying this T cell receptor beta chain was seen a few times. This CDR3 has 12 residues. V gave up 6 bases and J gave up 1 base, with 6 bases separating them. Looked up from germline, CDR1 is MNHNY and CDR2 is SVGAGI (reference sequence). The method was immunoSEQ multiplex PCR; TCRdb's version includes in-frame clones alone and lacks a portion of them. The sample contains about 73,000 clones, approximately 87% of which appear only once. This entry comes from a study of T cell changes during pregnancy in multiple sclerosis. The J gene is TRBJ1-1, the V gene TRBV6-6, with unresolved D. The sequence derives from a female donor in good health, enrolled as a control in a pregnancy study. Specimen: peripheral blood, collected after pregnancy. The DNA of the CDR3 is TGTGCCAGCAGACAGAAGAACACTGAAGCTTTCTTT. Amino acids: CASRQKNTEAFF.